This T cell receptor beta chain was sequenced during a study of T-cell memory formation after mild COVID-19. Whole-study results and caveats: Later expanders leaned CD4+, whereas day 15 to 85 contracting clones were balanced CD4/CD8.

CDR1 and CDR2 from the germline V gene are SGHAT and FQNNGV. The CDR3 spans 15 residues. The ends lost 4 bases at V and 3 bases at J; junction bases unmatched: 8. From 5'RACE with constant-segment primers came TCR alpha and TCR beta cDNA libraries that carried sample barcodes and UMIs. TCRdb processed the 5' RACE reads anew with MiXCR; each CDR3 protein has one entry. The table records 140,000 to 150,000 distinct CDR3 sequences, about 23% of them present only once. As concerns this clonotype: Its antigen is not known.

This receptor was obtained from an adult woman who had mild COVID-19 (a few samples of this study predate the infection). Cell type and time point are not known. The chain has TRBV11-2 and TRBJ1-1; 7 bases agree with TRBD1. The sample was PBMCs or a T cell subset sorted from them (not recorded which). CDR3 nucleotides: TGTGCCAGCAGCTATCCAGGGGGTTTCGACACTGAAGCTTTCTTT. Protein sequence: CASSYPGGFDTEAFF.